One sample yielded the 5 T cell receptor beta chains listed below, sequenced in a study of identifying expanded T cells in peripheral blood. The assay was immunoSEQ multiplex PCR, and TCRdb's table has in-frame clones only and misses some. Among roughly 86,000 clones listed, around 84% were seen once. Sequences were obtained from blood. All receptors derive from a person aged 18 to 69 in good health.

The chain joins TRBV5-5 to TRBJ1-3, with D possibly being TRBD1 (5 bases). Per the germline V gene, CDR1 is SGHKS and CDR2 is YYEKEE (reference sequence). V lost 0 bases and J 0 bases, leaving 13 bases between the germline ends. The CDR3 runs to 17 residues. CDR3 protein: CASSLALGDHSGNTIYF. CDR3 DNA: TGTGCCAGCAGCTTGGCCTTAGGGGACCACTCTGGAAACACCATATATTTT.

This rearrangement joins TRBV7-9 to TRBJ1-5, with 7 bases aligning to TRBD1. The V segment lost 4 bases and the J segment 5 bases; nucleotides outside the gene matches: 5. This CDR3 region has 14 residues. The V gene's germline CDR1 is SEHNR and CDR2 FQNEAQ (reference sequence). CDR3 coding DNA: TGTGCCAGCAGCTCTCAGGGGGGCGATCAGCCCCAGCATTTT. This gives the protein CASSSQGGDQPQHF.

J is TRBJ2-7 and V is TRBV4-1, with 8 positions matching TRBD1. V lost 5 bases and J lost 4; bases outside the gene matches: 10. The germline gives CDR1 MGHRA, CDR2 YSYEKL. CDR3 length: 15 residues. CDR3 residues: CASSSRTGLNYEQYF. The CDR3 bases are TGCGCCAGCAGCTCCAGGACAGGGCTCAATTACGAGCAGTACTTC.

Written as DNA, the CDR3 is TGCAGCGTGGACAGGGACGGGTATGGCTACACCTTC. Translating gives CSVDRDGYGYTF. The chain couples TRBV29-1 to TRBJ1-2; 8 bases agree with TRBD1. The germline V gene encodes CDR1 SQVTM and CDR2 ANQGSEA. The ends lost 6 bases at V and 5 bases at J; junction bases unmatched: 5. The CDR3 covers 12 residues.

The genes are TRBV2 and TRBJ2-1, with TRBD1 as a possible D gene (6 bases). This CDR3 is built from 14 residues. Trimming stripped 4 bases from V and 4 bases from J, with 11 bases between. The V gene's germline CDR1 is SNHLY and CDR2 FYNNEI. The CDR3 nucleotides are TGTGCCAGCAGTGTACAGGGTGTGTACAATGAGCAGTTCTTC. Translated, it gives CASSVQGVYNEQFF.